Shown below are 23 T cell receptor beta chains from a single sample sequenced in a study of shared clonotypes between healthy human individuals. Only in-frame clones appear in the TCRdb table, and some are missing; sequencing was by immunoSEQ multiplex PCR. The sample holds over 400,000 clones, approximately 94% seen once. Source material: naive CD4+ T cells sorted from blood. Subset of the sample: CD45RA+ positively selected. The origin of the receptors is a woman between 25 and 40 years old in good health.

The chain has TRBV7-2 and TRBJ1-2; TRBD1 matches at 9 bases. V lost 5 bases, J lost 7 bases, and 8 bases stayed unmatched. Germline lookup yields CDR1 SGHTA and CDR2 FQGNSA. The CDR3 runs to 14 residues. This chain's CDR3 is CASSEQQGALGYTF. Written as DNA, the CDR3 is TGTGCCAGCAGCGAACAACAGGGGGCGCTTGGCTACACCTTC.

This sequence joins TRBV28 and TRBJ2-3; no definite D call. The CDR3 has 13 amino acids. Germline loops: CDR1 MDHEN, CDR2 SYDVKM. V gave up 2 bases and J gave up 6 bases, with 9 bases separating them. This CDR3 reads CASSLGEEDTQYF. CDR3 DNA sequence: TGTGCCAGCAGTTTAGGGGAAGAGGATACGCAGTATTTT.

The chain uses TRBV28 and TRBJ2-7, with no clear D. From germline, CDR1 is MDHEN and CDR2 SYDVKM. V lost 4 bases to trimming and J lost 2 bases, with 6 bases between them. This CDR3 has 12 residues. The CDR3, as DNA: TGTGCCAGCAGTTCAGACCCCTACGAGCAGTACTTC. Its translation: CASSSDPYEQYF.

V gene TRBV9 combines with J gene TRBJ2-3; the match to TRBD2 covers 7 bases. From germline, CDR1 is SGDLS and CDR2 YYNGEE. V lost 0 bases and J lost 3; bases outside the gene matches: 1. This CDR3 spans 14 amino acids. The CDR3 is CASSVDGRTDTQYF. DNA for the CDR3: TGTGCCAGCAGCGTAGACGGGAGGACAGATACGCAGTATTTT.

In DNA form, the CDR3 reads TGCGCCAGCAGCTTGGTGGTAGGGACCCCCATGGATACGCAGTATTTT. Translating gives CASSLVVGTPMDTQYF. The rearrangement joins TRBV5-1 to TRBJ2-3; D possibly matches TRBD1 or TRBD2 (5 bases each). The V gene's germline CDR1 is SGHRS and CDR2 YFSETQ. Trimming took off 0 bases at V and 6 bases at J, with 17 bases between the two ends. This CDR3 spans 16 amino acids.

The chain uses TRBV27 and TRBJ1-1, with 9 positions matching TRBD1. Germline loops: CDR1 MNHEY, CDR2 SMNVEV (reference sequence). The V segment lost 8 bases and the J segment 10 bases; nucleotides outside the gene matches: 11. This CDR3 is 13 amino acids long. The CDR3 here is CASLFSGTGIAFF. For the CDR3, the DNA is TGTGCCAGCCTTTTCTCCGGGACAGGGATAGCTTTCTTT.

V and J are TRBV27 and TRBJ2-2, with D possibly called TRBD1 or TRBD2 (5 bases each). Trimming took off 7 bases at V and 0 bases at J, with 12 bases between the two ends. CDR3 size: 15 residues. Germline V gene sequence: CDR1 MNHEY, CDR2 SMNVEV (reference sequence). The CDR3 DNA sequence: TGTGCCAGCAAATTGCAGGGACCGAACACCGGGGAGCTGTTTTTT. Its protein product is CASKLQGPNTGELFF.

The gene calls are TRBV9 and TRBJ2-3, with 11 bases matching TRBD1. The length of the CDR3 is 17 residues. With 3 bases clipped from V and 14 bases from J, the junction kept 20 bases outside the gene matches. Germline values: CDR1 SGDLS, CDR2 YYNGEE. CDR3 coding DNA: TGTGCCAGCAGCGCGGCCGGGACAGGGGGACTCTCGGGAAAGCCGTATTTT. Translated, it gives CASSAAGTGGLSGKPYF. The whole variable domain, remainder taken from reference TRBV9 and TRBJ2-3, is DSGVTQTPKHLITATGQRVTLRCSPRSGDLSVYWYQQSLDQGLQFLIQYYNGEERAKGNILERFSAQQFPDLHSELNLSSLELGDSALYFCASSAAGTGGLSGKPYFGPGTRLTVL.

V usage is TRBV6-1 and J usage is TRBJ2-7; D might be TRBD1 (5 bases). CDR1 MNHNS and CDR2 SASEGT come from the germline V gene. V lost 6 bases to trimming and J lost 2 bases, with 8 bases between them. The CDR3 runs to 12 residues. CDR3 residues: CASRDIAYEQYF. The CDR3 DNA reads TGTGCCAGCAGGGACATAGCCTACGAGCAGTACTTC.

The chain links TRBV4-2 to TRBJ1-1, with 7 bases identical to TRBD1. Trimming took 4 bases from V and 4 from J; bases not matched to a gene: 18. This CDR3 comprises 18 residues. Germline V gives CDR1 LGHNA, CDR2 YNFKEQ. CDR3 sequence reads: CASSRGVRTGRSTTEAFF. The DNA for the CDR3 is TGTGCCAGCAGCCGTGGAGTGAGGACAGGCAGAAGTACCACTGAAGCTTTCTTT.

The chain joins TRBV6-6 to TRBJ2-3; D remains ambiguous. The CDR3 covers 15 residues. Per the germline V gene, CDR1 is MNHNY and CDR2 is SVGAGI (reference sequence). V lost 2 bases to trimming and J lost 9 bases, with 18 bases between them. CDR3: CASSYGVLGRVTQYF. CDR3 sequence (DNA): TGTGCCAGCAGTTACGGGGTCCTAGGACGGGTAACGCAGTATTTT.

The rearrangement joins TRBV28 to TRBJ2-5; D is undetermined. TRBJ2-7 matches the DNA end more closely, so the J call is doubtful. Per the germline V gene, CDR1 is MDHEN and CDR2 is SYDVKM. The CDR3 runs 13 residues. DNA for the CDR3: TGTGCCAGCAGCTCTAGACCGATGTACGAGCAGTACTTC. Translated: CASSSRPMYEQYF.

This chain links TRBV4-2 with TRBJ1-1, with 11 nucleotides matching TRBD1. CDR1 is LGHNA, CDR2 YNFKEQ, per germline. J lost 5 bases, V lost 1 base, and 6 bases had no gene match. The CDR3 consists of 16 residues. The CDR3 nucleotides read TGTGCCAGCAGCCAAGTCGGGACAGGGGGTGGAACTGAAGCTTTCTTT. Protein sequence: CASSQVGTGGGTEAFF.

This clone was counted a few times. The rearrangement uses TRBV7-9 and TRBJ1-2; D may be TRBD1 (5 bases). CDR3 length equals 12 residues. V shed 3 bases and J shed 7 bases, with 9 bases lying between them. Germline values: CDR1 SEHNR, CDR2 FQNEAQ (reference sequence). CDR3 amino acids: CASSFVGAGYTF. The CDR3, as DNA: TGTGCCAGCAGCTTCGTTGGGGCTGGCTACACCTTC. The whole variable domain, remainder taken from reference TRBV7-9 and TRBJ1-2, is DTGVSQNPRHKITKRGQNVTFRCDPISEHNRLYWYRQTLGQGPEFLTYFQNEAQLEKSRLLSDRFSAERPKGSFSTLEIQRTEQGDSAMYLCASSFVGAGYTFGSGTRLTVV.

This chain links TRBV18 with TRBJ2-7, with D possibly matching TRBD2 (6 bases). CDR3 length equals 15 residues. Germline lookup yields CDR1 KGHSH and CDR2 LQKENI. V was cut by 2 bases and J by 3 bases, with 14 bases left in between. CDR3 sequence: CASSPGAGGVYEQYF. CDR3 nucleotides: TGTGCCAGCTCACCAGGGGCCGGAGGGGTCTACGAGCAGTACTTC.

This chain joins TRBV28 and TRBJ2-7, with TRBD2 identical over 7 bases. The CDR3 spans 15 residues. Germline V gives CDR1 MDHEN, CDR2 SYDVKM. V was pared by 6 bases and J by 5 bases, with 13 bases of the junction left unmatched. DNA of the CDR3: TGTGCCAGCAGCCCCGGGGAGGGATTTGCCCACGAGCAGTACTTC. It yields the protein CASSPGEGFAHEQYF.

The genes are TRBV4-1 and TRBJ1-2; D not certain. CDR1 and CDR2 from the germline V gene are MGHRA and YSYEKL. V was trimmed by 2 bases and J by 7 bases, leaving 11 bases between them. CDR3 length: 13 amino acids. The CDR3 spells CASSQQGIAGYTF. The CDR3 DNA is TGCGCCAGCAGCCAACAAGGGATCGCTGGCTACACCTTC.

The J gene is TRBJ1-1, the V gene TRBV11-2; D uncertain. Germline loops: CDR1 SGHAT, CDR2 FQNNGV. This CDR3 region has 12 residues. The germline V and J ends were trimmed by 2 bases and 10 bases, with 11 bases remaining between them. In DNA form, the CDR3 reads TGTGCCAGCAGCTTAAACGGGATAGTAGCTTTCTTT. Protein product: CASSLNGIVAFF. Together with reference TRBV11-2 and TRBJ1-1, the CDR3 gives the full variable domain: EAGVAQSPRYKIIEKRQSVAFWCNPISGHATLYWYQQILGQGPKLLIQFQNNGVVDDSQLPKDRFSAERLKGVDSTLKIQPAKLEDSAVYLCASSLNGIVAFFGQGTRLTVV.

Written as DNA, the CDR3 is TGCGCCAGCAGCCCTGACGGGGATAGCAATCAGCCCCAGCATTTT. This codes for CASSPDGDSNQPQHF. This rearrangement joins TRBV5-1 to TRBJ1-5; D uncertain. Deletions cut 4 bases from V and 0 bases from J, with 11 bases between. The CDR3 spans 15 residues. Per germline, CDR1 SGHRS and CDR2 YFSETQ. The full variable domain, with the rest looked up from reference TRBV5-1 and TRBJ1-5, is KAGVTQTPRYLIKTRGQQVTLSCSPISGHRSVSWYQQTPGQGLQFLFEYFSETQRNKGNFPGRFSGRQFSNSRSEMNVSTLELGDSALYLCASSPDGDSNQPQHFGDGTRLSIL.

This chain links TRBV6-1 with TRBJ1-2; no clear D gene. V was clipped by 5 bases and J by 1 base, with 8 bases between them. The CDR3 is 13 amino acids. Looked up from germline, CDR1 is MNHNS and CDR2 is SASEGT. This CDR3 reads CASSSGFNYGYTF. The CDR3 DNA reads as TGTGCCAGCAGTTCGGGCTTTAACTATGGCTACACCTTC.

V usage is TRBV15 and J usage is TRBJ2-5; 15 bases align to TRBD2. The J call may be faulty, since TRBJ2-7 better matches the DNA end. There are 14 residues in the CDR3. The germline V gene encodes CDR1 LNHNV and CDR2 YYDKDF (reference sequence). The CDR3 reads CATSLGLAGGEQYF. The CDR3 bases are TGTGCCACCAGCTTGGGACTAGCGGGAGGCGAGCAGTACTTC.

V is TRBV5-1 and J is TRBJ2-2; D is unresolved. The CDR3 contains 15 residues. CDR1 and CDR2 (germline): SGHRS, YFSETQ. Deletions cut 0 bases from V and 7 bases from J, with 13 bases between. CDR3 sequence: CASSLDPHSNGELFF. As DNA, the CDR3 is TGCGCCAGCAGCTTGGATCCTCATTCCAACGGGGAGCTGTTTTTT.

The chain has TRBV2 and TRBJ2-3; 8 nucleotides line up with TRBD1. J was trimmed by 1 base and V by 7 bases; bases with no gene match: 13. Germline CDR1 SNHLY, CDR2 FYNNEI. The CDR3 runs to 17 residues. CDR3 sequence (DNA): TGTGCCAGCACCCGAATGAGGACAGGGATTGGCACAGATACGCAGTATTTT. Translating gives CASTRMRTGIGTDTQYF.